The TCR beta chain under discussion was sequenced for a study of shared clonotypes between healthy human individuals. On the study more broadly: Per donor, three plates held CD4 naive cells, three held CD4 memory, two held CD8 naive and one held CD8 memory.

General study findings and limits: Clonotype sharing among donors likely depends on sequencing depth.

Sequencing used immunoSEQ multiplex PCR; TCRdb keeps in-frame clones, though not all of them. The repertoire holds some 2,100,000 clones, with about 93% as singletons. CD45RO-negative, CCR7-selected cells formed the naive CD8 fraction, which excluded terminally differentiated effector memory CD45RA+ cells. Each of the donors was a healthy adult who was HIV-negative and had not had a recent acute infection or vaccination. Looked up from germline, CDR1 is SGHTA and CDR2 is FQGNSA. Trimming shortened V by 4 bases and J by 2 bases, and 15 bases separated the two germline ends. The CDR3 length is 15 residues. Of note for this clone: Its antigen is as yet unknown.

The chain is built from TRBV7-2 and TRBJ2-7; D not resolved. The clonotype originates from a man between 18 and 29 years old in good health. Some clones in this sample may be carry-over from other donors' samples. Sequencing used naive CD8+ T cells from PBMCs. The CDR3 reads CASSSTSRLPYEQYF. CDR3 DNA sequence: TGTGCCAGCAGCTCCACCTCCCGGCTGCCCTACGAGCAGTACTTC.